A single sample gave rise to the 14 T cell receptor beta chains below, sequenced in a study of shared clonotypes between healthy human individuals. Libraries were prepared by immunoSEQ multiplex PCR; TCRdb keeps only in-frame clonotypes and omits some of them. This table holds roughly 2.5 million clones, approximately 94% found once. Sequencing input: naive CD4+ T cells sorted from blood. The subset here: CD45RA+ positively selected. Receptors originate from a man younger than 30 in good health.

The CDR3: CASKLLSSYNEQFF. The CDR3 bases are TGTGCCAGCAAACTACTTAGCTCCTACAATGAGCAGTTCTTC. The chain recombines TRBV6-5 with TRBJ2-1; D remains unclear. Germline loops: CDR1 MNHEY, CDR2 SVGAGI. The CDR3 loop spans 14 amino acids. V was cut by 7 bases and J by 0 bases, with 10 bases left in between.

The V call is TRBV5-8, the J call TRBJ1-4; D is unclear. Germline loops: CDR1 SGHTS, CDR2 YDEGEE. V dropped 5 bases and J dropped 3 bases, with 14 bases sitting between them. This CDR3 is built from 15 residues. In DNA form, the CDR3 reads TGTGCCAGCAGGCCCCGGGCTCCACCTAATGAAAAACTGTTTTTT. This encodes CASRPRAPPNEKLFF.

The chain is built from TRBV5-1 and TRBJ1-1; no clear D. Trimming removed 2 bases at V and 1 base at J, with 12 bases between. Germline V gives CDR1 SGHRS, CDR2 YFSETQ. The CDR3 is made up of 15 amino acids. The CDR3 region has the DNA TGCGCCAGCAGCTTAGGGCAGGTATCGAACACTGAAGCTTTCTTT. The encoded protein is CASSLGQVSNTEAFF.

In its sample, this clone was seen once. The chain links TRBV18 to TRBJ2-7, with 10 bases aligning to TRBD1. The V segment lost 5 bases and the J segment 2 bases; nucleotides outside the gene matches: 9. Germline loops: CDR1 KGHSH, CDR2 LQKENI. This CDR3 contains 16 residues. Written as DNA, the CDR3 is TGTGCCAGCTCATCCCTTGGACAGGGGGGACCCTACGAGCAGTACTTC. Residues: CASSSLGQGGPYEQYF.

About this clone itself: Other DNA sequences from this sample encode an identical CDR3 as well. The CDR3 reads CASSLKGLNTEAFF. Written as DNA, the CDR3 is TGTGCCAGCAGCTTAAAGGGGCTGAACACTGAAGCTTTCTTT. V usage is TRBV7-2 and J usage is TRBJ1-1; maybe TRBD1 (5 bases). V gave up 2 bases and J gave up 0 bases, with 7 bases separating them. The germline CDR1 and CDR2 sequences are SGHTA and FQGNSA. This CDR3 comprises 14 residues.

The V call is TRBV19, the J call TRBJ2-5; D possibly uses TRBD1 or TRBD2 (5 bases each). CDR3 length equals 15 residues. Germline lookup yields CDR1 LNHDA and CDR2 SQIVND (reference sequence). The V end lost 3 bases, the J end lost 4 bases, and 15 bases lay between the germline ends. This chain's CDR3 is CASSMPSGRSETQYF. CDR3 DNA: TGTGCCAGTAGTATGCCCTCAGGGAGATCAGAGACCCAGTACTTC.

The gene calls are TRBV29-1 and TRBJ1-2, with TRBD1 as a possible D gene (6 bases). Germline CDR1 and CDR2: SQVTM and ANQGSEA. The CDR3 is made up of 15 amino acids. V lost 4 bases and J 2 bases, leaving 17 bases between the germline ends. CDR3 bases: TGCAGCGTTGGAAGTTTACAGGGTTCCAACTATGGCTACACCTTC. Translation gives CSVGSLQGSNYGYTF. Full variable domain (outside the CDR3, taken from reference TRBV29-1 and TRBJ1-2): SAVISQKPSRDICQRGTSLTIQCQVDSQVTMMFWYRQQPGQSLTLIATANQGSEATYESGFVIDKFPISRPNLTFSTLTVSNMSPEDSSIYLCSVGSLQGSNYGYTFGSGTRLTVV.

The rearrangement links TRBV7-2 to TRBJ1-5; D possibly corresponds to TRBD1 (6 bases). V lost 4 bases and J 1 base, leaving 8 bases between the germline ends. The CDR3 covers 14 residues. Per the germline V gene, CDR1 is SGHTA and CDR2 is FQGNSA. CDR3 nucleotides: TGTGCCAGCAGCTCCGGACAGAGCAATCAGCCCCAGCATTTT. It specifies CASSSGQSNQPQHF.

This chain joins TRBV29-1 and TRBJ1-1; D might be TRBD1 (5 bases). This CDR3 has 14 residues. V lost 7 bases and J 1 base, leaving 16 bases between the germline ends. Germline CDR1 is SQVTM and CDR2 is ANQGSEA. The CDR3 reads CSDFRDGKNTEAFF. For the CDR3, the DNA is TGCAGCGACTTCCGGGACGGGAAGAACACTGAAGCTTTCTTT.

The V gene is TRBV19, the J gene TRBJ2-3; a possible D gene is TRBD1 (6 bases). The germline V gene has CDR1 LNHDA and CDR2 SQIVND (reference sequence). Trimming pared 6 bases from V and 3 bases from J, leaving 19 bases between. The CDR3 runs to 16 residues. CDR3 in DNA: TGTGCCAGTAGCATTGGAACAGGGAAAAGGACAGATACGCAGTATTTT. Amino acid sequence: CASSIGTGKRTDTQYF.

Turning to this clone: Additional DNA sequences in this sample encode the identical CDR3. The CDR3 region is CASSPSGASSYNEQFF. CDR3 nucleotides: TGTGCCAGCAGCCCCTCCGGGGCGAGCTCCTACAATGAGCAGTTCTTC. The chain couples TRBV9 to TRBJ2-1; D assignment may be TRBD1 or TRBD2 (5 bases each). This CDR3 comprises 16 residues. V lost 4 bases, J lost 0 bases, and 14 bases lay in between. CDR1 is SGDLS and CDR2 is YYNGEE in the germline V gene.

The chain recombines TRBV10-2 with TRBJ2-7; TRBD1 agrees at 9 bases. CDR1 and CDR2 (germline): WSHSY, SAAADI. The CDR3 runs to 15 residues. With 6 bases clipped from V and 2 bases from J, the junction kept 8 bases outside the gene matches. For the CDR3, the DNA is TGCGCCAGCAGACCCTACAGGGGGCCCGCCTACGAGCAGTACTTC. Its translation: CASRPYRGPAYEQYF.

This chain joins TRBV6-6 and TRBJ1-2; 9 bases are a match to TRBD1. The CDR3 totals 14 residues. J gave up 2 bases and V 2 bases, and 0 bases lay outside the gene matches. The germline V gene has CDR1 MNHNY and CDR2 SVGAGI (reference sequence). This CDR3 reads CASSYDRGNYGYTF. The DNA for the CDR3 is TGTGCCAGCAGTTACGACAGGGGGAACTATGGCTACACCTTC.

This chain connects TRBV6-5 to TRBJ2-7, with no clear D. V shed 4 bases and J shed 2 bases, with 15 bases lying between them. This CDR3 contains 15 residues. Germline values: CDR1 MNHEY, CDR2 SVGAGI. The CDR3: CASSSYERLAYEQYF. The CDR3 DNA reads as TGTGCCAGCAGTTCCTATGAGAGGCTCGCCTACGAGCAGTACTTC.